The text below deals with one T cell receptor (beta chain). These data come from a study of blood T cell repertoires in COVID-19. Study details: Spain, Italy and the United States supplied samples that represented acute and convalescent COVID-19. PBMCs, B-cell-depleted T cells, or T cells provided the cDNA or gDNA that made up the material.

Germline trimming cut 4 bases from V and 11 bases from J; bases unmatched to any gene: 7. This CDR3 region has 13 residues. Germline V gene sequence: CDR1 SGHNT, CDR2 YYREEE (reference sequence). Original processing methods: Reference gene primer amplification gave estimated nucleated cell counts. TCRdb's copy holds only in-frame clones and misses some; the assay was immunoSEQ multiplex PCR. That table gives V, J and clone size, and the DNA gave D and trimming. Among under 250,000 clones, 88% were seen once, and the ten largest hold 2.7%. Sequenced input: peripheral blood. This TCR derives from a woman aged 55-69 years with acute or convalescent COVID-19. The chain has TRBV5-4 and TRBJ1-1; 11 bases match TRBD1. The CDR3 sequence: CASSPRTGGLAFF. The CDR3, as DNA: TGTGCCAGCAGCCCTAGGACAGGGGGCTTGGCTTTCTTT. The variable domain in full, completed from reference TRBV5-4 and TRBJ1-1, reads ETGVTQSPTHLIKTRGQQVTLRCSSQSGHNTVSWYQQALGQGPQFIFQYYREEENGRGNFPPRFSGLQFPNYSSELNVNALELDDSALYLCASSPRTGGLAFFGQGTRLTVV.